This TCR beta chain was profiled in a study of T cells after posttransplantation cyclophosphamide. CDR3 length equals 15 residues. V lost 0 bases, J lost 4 bases, and 6 bases stayed unmatched. The germline V gene has CDR1 SQVTM and CDR2 ANQGSEA. Produced via immunoSEQ multiplex PCR; TCRdb's table is partial and in-frame only. The sample has some 37,000 clones, none seen only once. Sequenced input: PBMCs. The chain employs TRBV29-1 and TRBJ2-1; the match to TRBD1 covers 7 bases. The clonotype comes from a girl aged 5-17 years in good health, CMV-negative, and a related stem cell transplant donor. For the CDR3, the DNA is TGCAGCGTTGAAGATCCACAGGGGCGGTACAATGAGCAGTTCTTC. Encoded protein: CSVEDPQGRYNEQFF.